The T cell receptor beta chain under discussion was sequenced for a study of breast tumors, draining lymph nodes, adjacent tissues (dated by TCRdb to the mid-2010s). About the investigation overall: TCR beta repertoires were compared across tumor, adjacent nontumor tissue and axillary lymph nodes obtained from breast cancer patients. The study aimed to assess the relationships and possible T-cell exchange between tumor, surrounding tissue and draining lymph node repertoires in human breast cancer. What the work shows at the level of the full study, not this receptor alone: In luminal-like breast cancer, tumor and nontumor tissue repertoires resembled each other significantly more than in basal-like breast cancer. The data were considered consistent with the idea that most tumor T cells come from the lymph node and then expand in tumor tissue. The study presented the conclusion that tumor T cells originate in lymph nodes as consistent with a hypothesis, not as something directly demonstrated. Tumor T-cell repertoires showed less diversity than lymph node repertoires and more diversity than nontumor tissue repertoires, and tumor T-cell repertoires showed preferential V and J gene usage.

Including the terminal cysteine and phenylalanine, the CDR3 comprises 12 residues. Only the CDR3 part of the read is kept: 36 bases, read in frame from the first base. Between the V and J ends, shortened by 2 bases and 4 bases respectively, the junction contains 5 bases. In the germline V gene, CDR1 corresponds to MDHEN and CDR2 to SYDVKM. A remark on this clonotype: This clone's antigen is unknown. One base away there is no much larger clone; base qualities are not given.

The data were produced on an Illumina HiSeq 2000. TCR beta chain libraries were generated through multiplex PCR amplification. The amplified TCR beta chain products were analyzed by high-throughput sequencing. TCRdb ran its own pipeline on the public reads, namely fastp trimming at Q25 and MiXCR clone calling, and kept in-frame beta chains. A single entry per CDR3 protein holds the most common genes and DNA from its merged rows. In all, the sample holds some 150,000 distinct CDR3 sequences, and 30% to 35% of those were seen once. The ten largest clones take up around 4% of the sample. The lymph node samples were taken from the axillary draining lymph nodes of breast cancer patients.

The TCR was taken from a female donor with breast cancer. Some clones in this sample may be carry-over from other donors' samples. Sequencing was done on a sample of axillary lymph node tissue. The V gene is TRBV28 and the J gene is TRBJ1-2; the D gene remains uncertain. The CDR3 amino acid sequence is: CASSLETYGYTF. In nucleotide form, the sequence is TGTGCCAGCAGTTTAGAAACCTATGGCTACACCTTC.